This passage covers 11 T cell receptor beta chains from one sample sequenced in a study of blood T cells in healthy people across ages. A second about 6 to 12 cycle PCR used barcoded and J-beta primers. In TCRdb, the 5' RACE reads were re-called with MiXCR into one record per CDR3 protein. The sample includes about 630,000 distinct CDR3 sequences, roughly 21% of them seen just once. The sequencing input was blood. All receptors derive from a man in his 70s in good health.

This clonotype appeared a few times. V and J are TRBV20-1 and TRBJ2-5, with 10 bases fitting TRBD1. The DNA end is more similar to TRBJ2-7, so the J call may be wrong. Germline-derived CDR1 and CDR2 are DFQATT and SNEGSKA (reference sequence). This CDR3 spans 14 amino acids. CDR3 DNA: TGCAGTGCTAGAAAGGGGACAGGGGAATACGAGCAGTACTTC. Translating it yields CSARKGTGEYEQYF.

This clonotype was found a few times. J is TRBJ2-1 and V is TRBV7-8; TRBD1 agrees at 9 bases. From germline, CDR1 is SGHVS and CDR2 FQNEAQ. V lost 4 bases and J lost 4; bases outside the gene matches: 11. The CDR3 contains 17 residues. This CDR3 reads CASSSYSGTGRYNEQFF. DNA for the CDR3: TGTGCCAGCAGCTCATATTCCGGGACAGGGCGTTACAATGAGCAGTTCTTC. Supplemented by reference TRBV7-8 and TRBJ2-1, the full variable domain reads GAGVSQSPRYKVAKRGQDVALRCDPISGHVSLFWYQQALGQGPEFLTYFQNEAQLDKSGLPSDRFFAERPEGSVSTLKIQRTQQEDSAVYLCASSSYSGTGRYNEQFFGPGTRLTVL.

This clonotype was found a few times. The chain carries TRBV28 and TRBJ1-4, with D perhaps matching TRBD1 (5 bases). V was shortened by 5 bases and J by 4 bases, with 14 bases between the two germline ends. CDR3 length: 15 residues. Germline CDR1 is MDHEN and CDR2 is SYDVKM. This CDR3 is CASSEIGELNEKLFF. CDR3 nucleotide sequence: TGTGCCAGCAGTGAGATAGGGGAACTTAATGAAAAACTGTTTTTT. Complete variable domain (other parts from reference TRBV28 and TRBJ1-4): DVKVTQSSRYLVKRTGEKVFLECVQDMDHENMFWYRQDPGLGLRLIYFSYDVKMKEKGDIPEGYSVSREKKERFSLILESASTNQTSMYLCASSEIGELNEKLFFGSGTQLSVL.

Remarks on this clonotype: This could be a read error, since a much larger clone is one nucleotide away. This rearrangement joins TRBV12-3 or TRBV12-4 to TRBJ2-5; perhaps TRBD1 as D (5 bases). The CDR3 totals 14 residues. The CDR3 loop is CAGSPSGWIETQYF. The CDR3 DNA reads TGTGCCGGCAGTCCCTCAGGGTGGATAGAGACCCAGTACTTC.

This clonotype occurred many times. The V gene is TRBV20-1, the J gene TRBJ2-3; TRBD2 agrees at 8 bases. Looked up from germline, CDR1 is DFQATT and CDR2 is SNEGSKA (reference sequence). J was trimmed by 2 bases and V by 3 bases; bases with no gene match: 7. The CDR3 has 15 amino acids. Here the CDR3 reads CSASPLSGITDTQYF. The DNA for the CDR3 is TGCAGTGCTAGTCCCCTTAGCGGGATCACAGATACGCAGTATTTT.

This clonotype was seen only a few times. The chain links TRBV15 to TRBJ2-3, with TRBD2 matching over 9 bases. Germline CDR1 LNHNV, CDR2 YYDKDF (reference sequence). The CDR3 totals 16 residues. V was clipped by 3 bases and J by 0 bases; unmatched bases: 4. The CDR3 spells CATSSRLAASTDTQYF. The CDR3 DNA reads TGTGCCACCAGCAGTCGACTAGCGGCAAGCACAGATACGCAGTATTTT.

This sequence joins TRBV18 and TRBJ2-7; TRBD1 matches at 8 bases. CDR1 KGHSH and CDR2 LQKENI come from the germline V gene. The CDR3 contains 16 residues. Trimming removed 4 bases from V and 1 base from J; junction bases left unmatched: 9. The CDR3 nucleotides are TGTGCCAGCTCACTTCTACCGGGACAGGCTTCCTACGAGCAGTACTTC. Translation gives CASSLLPGQASYEQYF. Complete variable domain (other parts from reference TRBV18 and TRBJ2-7): NAGVMQNPRHLVRRRGQEARLRCSPMKGHSHVYWYRQLPEEGLKFMVYLQKENIIDESGMPKERFSAEFPKEGPSILRIQQVVRGDSAAYFCASSLLPGQASYEQYFGPGTRLTVT.

This clonotype showed up just a few times. The V and J genes are TRBV20-1 and TRBJ1-2, with D unclear. V shed 3 bases and J shed 6 bases, with 17 bases lying between them. The CDR3 spans 14 residues. Germline values: CDR1 DFQATT, CDR2 SNEGSKA (reference sequence). The CDR3 protein is CSASFFGEPHGYTF. CDR3 in DNA: TGCAGTGCTAGTTTTTTTGGGGAGCCCCATGGCTACACCTTC.

The rearrangement joins TRBV29-1 to TRBJ2-3; D not resolved. The CDR3 loop spans 13 amino acids. CDR1 and CDR2 (germline): SQVTM, ANQGSEA. V was cut by 5 bases and J by 2 bases, with 11 bases left in between. The CDR3 protein is CSVNSGTTDTQYF. The CDR3 coding sequence is TGCAGCGTTAATAGTGGAACCACAGATACGCAGTATTTT.

The chain carries TRBV14 and TRBJ1-4; D unclear. This CDR3 has 15 residues. The V and J ends lost 4 bases and 2 bases respectively, with 11 bases between them. In germline, CDR1 is SGHDN, CDR2 FVKESK. The CDR3 DNA sequence: TGTGCCAGCAGCCCTCGGACGGGTACTAATGAAAAACTGTTTTTT. This gives the protein CASSPRTGTNEKLFF.

This chain uses TRBV25-1 with TRBJ2-6, with 9 positions matching TRBD1. J lost 9 bases, V lost 3 bases, and 6 bases had no gene match. CDR1 and CDR2 (germline): MGHDK, SYGVNS. This CDR3 is 15 amino acids long. The CDR3 is CASSDPGQGFNVLTF. The DNA of the CDR3 is TGTGCCAGCAGTGATCCCGGACAGGGGTTCAACGTCCTGACTTTC.